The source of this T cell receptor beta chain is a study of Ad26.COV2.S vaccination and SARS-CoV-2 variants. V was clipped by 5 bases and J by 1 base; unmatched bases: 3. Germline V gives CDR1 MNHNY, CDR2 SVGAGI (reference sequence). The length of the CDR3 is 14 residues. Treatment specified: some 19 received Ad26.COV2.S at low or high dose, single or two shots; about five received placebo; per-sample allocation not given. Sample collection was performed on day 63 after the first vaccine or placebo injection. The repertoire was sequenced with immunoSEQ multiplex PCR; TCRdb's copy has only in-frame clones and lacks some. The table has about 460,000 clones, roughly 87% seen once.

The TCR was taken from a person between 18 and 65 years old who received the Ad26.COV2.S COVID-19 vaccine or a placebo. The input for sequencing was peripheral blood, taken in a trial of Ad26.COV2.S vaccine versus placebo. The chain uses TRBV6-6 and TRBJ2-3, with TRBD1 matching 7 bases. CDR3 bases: TGTGCCAGCAGTCTAACAGGGGGCACAGATACGCAGTATTTT. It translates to CASSLTGGTDTQYF.